One and the same sample provided the 11 T cell receptor beta chains below, sequenced in a study of identical twins. TCRdb used MiXCR to reprocess the 5' RACE reads, holding one entry per CDR3 protein. The sample consists of roughly 700,000 distinct CDR3 sequences, less than 10% of them appearing once. These data were also filed under a second study, of yellow fever vaccine responses in identical twins.

The sequenced sample consisted of PBMCs. The source is a woman aged 18-29 years in good health.

This clonotype was picked up many times. This chain uses TRBV6-5 with TRBJ2-7; D unresolved. Germline V gives CDR1 MNHEY, CDR2 SVGAGI. The CDR3 consists of 14 residues. V lost 2 bases to trimming and J lost 3 bases, with 11 bases between them. CDR3 bases: TGTGCCAGCAGTTACGGCGGTACCAACTACGAGCAGTACTTC. This encodes CASSYGGTNYEQYF.

This chain joins TRBV12-5 and TRBJ2-7; D is unclear. Trimming pared 0 bases from V and 5 bases from J, leaving 23 bases between. The CDR3 sequence is 18 residues long. Germline V gene data show CDR1 as LGHNT and CDR2 as FRNRAP. The CDR3 sequence is CASGLVILVPGQSDEQYF. The CDR3, as DNA: TGTGCTAGTGGTTTGGTAATCCTCGTCCCAGGTCAAAGCGACGAGCAGTACTTC.

This clonotype was counted only a few times. The rearrangement joins TRBV28 to TRBJ2-5; 13 bases fit TRBD2. This CDR3 has 17 residues. After removal of 5 bases from V and 5 bases from J, the junction contained 11 bases not matched to a gene. Germline V gene sequence: CDR1 MDHEN, CDR2 SYDVKM. CDR3 sequence reads: CASSLGGTSGVEETQYF. CDR3 DNA: TGTGCCAGCAGTCTGGGGGGGACTAGCGGGGTAGAGGAGACCCAGTACTTC.

V and J are TRBV27 and TRBJ2-7; perhaps D is TRBD1 or TRBD2 (5 bases each). Germline lookup yields CDR1 MNHEY and CDR2 SMNVEV (reference sequence). V lost 6 bases and J lost 2, with 14 bases in between. The CDR3 covers 14 residues. The CDR3 nucleotides read TGTGCCAGCAGCCCTGGGACCGATGCCTACGAGCAGTACTTC. This encodes CASSPGTDAYEQYF.

This clonotype was seen a handful of times. The V and J genes are TRBV4-3 and TRBJ2-5; D might be TRBD2 (6 bases). Trimming shortened V by 6 bases and J by 7 bases, and 15 bases separated the two germline ends. Germline CDR1 is LGHNA and CDR2 is YSLEER. This CDR3 is built from 13 residues. The chain's CDR3 is CASSRTGDGTQYF. The CDR3, as DNA: TGCGCCAGCAGTCGGACGGGAGATGGGACCCAGTACTTC.

This clonotype occurred many times. The rearrangement uses TRBV21-1 and TRBJ2-3; whether TRBD2, the table's D call, matches the DNA was not checked. TRBV21-1 is a pseudogene locus. This CDR3 comprises 17 residues. CDR3 nucleotides: TGTGCCAGCAGCAAAGTTGTTCCTAGCGGACTCACAGATACGCAGTATTTT. Translated, it gives CASSKVVPSGLTDTQYF.

This clonotype was detected only a few times. The CDR3 spells CSARETGGWETQYF. CDR3 bases: TGCAGTGCTAGAGAAACAGGGGGCTGGGAGACCCAGTACTTC. This chain uses TRBV20-1 with TRBJ2-5; 9 positions agree with TRBD1. Germline V lookup: CDR1 DFQATT, CDR2 SNEGSKA (reference sequence). The CDR3 length is 14 residues. Trimming cost V 0 bases and J 5 bases; bases outside gene matches: 4.

This clonotype was counted only a few times. The chain is built from TRBV13 and TRBJ1-2; a possible D gene is TRBD1 (6 bases). CDR3 size: 15 residues. Looked up from germline, CDR1 is PRHDT and CDR2 is FYEKMQ (reference sequence). The ends were cut back, 5 bases at V and 3 bases at J, with 16 bases in the middle. CDR3 in DNA: TGTGCCAGCAGCATTACAGGGTTAGTTGACTATGGCTACACCTTC. Translating gives CASSITGLVDYGYTF.

J is TRBJ2-1 and V is TRBV7-6; 11 bases agree with TRBD2. Germline V CDR1 and CDR2: SGHVS, FNYEAQ. The CDR3 has 14 residues. V lost 0 bases, J lost 9 bases, and 1 base stayed unmatched. The CDR3 sequence is CASSLASGGGEQFF. CDR3 in DNA: TGTGCCAGCAGCTTAGCTAGCGGGGGGGGTGAGCAGTTCTTC.

V usage is TRBV12-3 or TRBV12-4 and J usage is TRBJ2-5, with 10 bases identical to TRBD1. The CDR3 is 15 residues long. Germline trimming cut 6 bases from V and 2 bases from J; bases unmatched to any gene: 6. The CDR3 is CASRPRQGAQETQYF. The CDR3 DNA follows: TGTGCCAGCAGACCGAGACAGGGGGCGCAAGAGACCCAGTACTTC.

This clonotype was detected many times. J is TRBJ2-7 and V is TRBV5-1; 8 bases match TRBD1. Per germline, CDR1 SGHRS and CDR2 YFSETQ. J gave up 2 bases and V 2 bases, and 3 bases lay outside the gene matches. This CDR3 has 14 amino acids. CDR3 sequence reads: CASSFTGGPYEQYF. The CDR3, as DNA: TGCGCCAGCAGCTTCACAGGGGGACCCTACGAGCAGTACTTC.